The T cell receptor (beta chain) described here comes from a study of Ad26.COV2.S vaccination and SARS-CoV-2 variants. Study-wide context: Enrollment placed the donor in the COV1001 Ad26.COV2.S trial arm.

Only in-frame clones appear in the TCRdb table, and some are missing; sequencing was by immunoSEQ multiplex PCR. There are around 450,000 clones in the sample; roughly nine tenths occur only once, and roughly 1.7% lies in the top ten. The V segment lost 2 bases and the J segment 2 bases; nucleotides outside the gene matches: 5. The CDR3 loop spans 15 amino acids. CDR1 MNHEY and CDR2 SMNVEV come from the germline V gene (reference sequence). Treatment defined: roughly 18 received Ad26.COV2.S at low or high dose, single or two shots; 5 received placebo; per-sample allocation not given. Sampling took place 63 days after the first vaccine or placebo injection. Ad26.COV2.S expressed prefusion-stabilized spike from the original Wuhan strain.

The TCR originated in a person between 18 and 59 years old who received the Ad26.COV2.S COVID-19 vaccine or a placebo. The chain has TRBV27 and TRBJ2-7; 8 bases line up with TRBD1. The sample consisted of peripheral blood, taken in a trial of Ad26.COV2.S vaccine versus placebo. The CDR3 nucleotides are TGTGCCAGCAGTTTAAGGGCAGGGGGCCCCTACGAGCAGTACTTC. Protein sequence: CASSLRAGGPYEQYF.